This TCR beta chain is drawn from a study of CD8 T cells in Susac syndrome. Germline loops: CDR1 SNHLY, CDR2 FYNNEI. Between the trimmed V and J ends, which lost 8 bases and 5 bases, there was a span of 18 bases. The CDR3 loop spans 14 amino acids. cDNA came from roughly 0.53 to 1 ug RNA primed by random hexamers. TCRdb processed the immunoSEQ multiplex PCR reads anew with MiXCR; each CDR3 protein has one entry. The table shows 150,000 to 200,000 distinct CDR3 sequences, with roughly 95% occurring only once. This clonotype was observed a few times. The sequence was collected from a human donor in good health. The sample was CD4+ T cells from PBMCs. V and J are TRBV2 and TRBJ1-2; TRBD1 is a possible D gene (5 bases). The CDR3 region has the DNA TGTGCCAGCGCAAGGGGCGGGTTCGGATATGGCTACACCTTC. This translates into CASARGGFGYGYTF. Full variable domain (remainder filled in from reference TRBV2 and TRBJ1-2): EPEVTQTPSHQVTQMGQEVILRCVPISNHLYFYWYRQILGQKVEFLVSFYNNEISEKSEIFDDQFSVERPDGSNFTLKIRSTKLEDSAMYFCASARGGFGYGYTFGSGTRLTVV.